This T cell receptor (beta chain) was found in a study of CXCR3-negative and CXCR3-positive naive CD8 T cells. Via 5' RACE with UMI labels, TRB cDNA libraries were prepared. TCRdb reprocessed the 5' RACE reads, keeping one entry per CDR3 protein, no DNA. The sample table sets out roughly 130,000 distinct CDR3 sequences. Triplicate roughly 300,000-cell sorts were made of each CD8+ T cell subset. This CDR3 spans 15 amino acids. Per the germline V gene, CDR1 is MNHNS and CDR2 is SASEGT. About this clonotype: Its antigen is as yet unknown.

Study outcomes and limitations: Naive cells that were CXCR3-negative or CXCR3-positive used TRBV-TRBJ genes alike, while memory cells diverged. Memory CD8+ cells had much lower diversity, and both naive subsets had comparably high diversity. In CXCR3-positive naive cells, the TRB CDR3s were more hydrophobic than in CXCR3-negative naive cells.

The specimen was naive CXCR3+ CD8+ T cells from blood. Regarding subset: CD45RO-CCR7+CD27+CD95- naive CD8+ T cells expressing CXCR3 (TNR3+). The genes are TRBV6-1 and TRBJ2-7; TCRdb calls TRBD1, which cannot be checked without DNA. The sequence came from a human donor in good health. Some clones in this sample may be carry-over from other donors' samples. This chain's CDR3 is CASRESGTRFYEQYF.